The clone carrying this T cell receptor beta chain was seen ten or more times. Its antigen is as yet unknown. This specimen belongs to a study of regulatory T cells in long-lasting Graves disease. The CDR3 spans 13 residues. Germline V lookup: CDR1 SGHRS, CDR2 YFSETQ. Findings and limits, study-wide: Among samples with persistent disease, TRBV28, TRBJ1-2 and TRBJ2-5 were favored.

Libraries of TCR beta came from iRepertoire HTBI primers plus Arm-PCR of CDR3 regions. TCRdb recomputed calls from the multiplex PCR reads with MiXCR, one row per CDR3 protein. The sample lists 350,000 to 450,000 distinct CDR3 sequences; 16% were seen once. The time point here: newly diagnosed GD, antithyroid drugs for less than 3 months. Preparation of the TCR library used RNA extracted from PBMCs. The same sample was also studied in work on T cells in Graves' hyperthyroidism and ophthalmopathy.

The chain is built from TRBV5-1 and TRBJ2-1, with D tentatively TRBD1 (5 bases). The end of the DNA is better explained by TRBJ2-5, so the J call may be wrong. The sequencing used peripheral blood mononuclear cells (PBMCs), collected at new diagnosis, from a patient treated with antithyroid drugs. This TCR was recovered from a man aged 40-50 years with Graves disease. The CDR3 nucleotides are TGCGCCAGCATGGAGCAGGGCCGGGAGACCCAGTACTTC. Protein sequence: CASMEQGRETQYF.